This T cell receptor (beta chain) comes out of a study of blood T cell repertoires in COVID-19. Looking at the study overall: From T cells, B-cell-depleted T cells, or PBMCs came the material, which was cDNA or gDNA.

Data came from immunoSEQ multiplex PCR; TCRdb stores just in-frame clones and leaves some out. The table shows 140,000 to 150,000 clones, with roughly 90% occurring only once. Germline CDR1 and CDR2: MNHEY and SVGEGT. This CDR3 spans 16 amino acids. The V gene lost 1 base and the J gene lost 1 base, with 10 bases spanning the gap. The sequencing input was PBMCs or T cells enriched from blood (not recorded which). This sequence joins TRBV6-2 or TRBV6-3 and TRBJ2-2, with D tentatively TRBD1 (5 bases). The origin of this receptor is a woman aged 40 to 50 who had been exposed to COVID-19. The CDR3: CASSYYGRENTGELFF. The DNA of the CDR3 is TGTGCCAGCAGTTACTATGGCAGGGAGAACACCGGGGAGCTGTTTTTT.